This TCR beta chain appears in the sequencing data of a study of spatial heterogeneity in lung cancer. Described time point: blood at routine non-recurrence follow-up after resection. Tumor, nontumor lung or frozen PBMC supplied whole RNA, sequenced without sorting. This CDR3 region has 11 residues. Germline lookup yields CDR1 MNHEY and CDR2 SMNVEV (reference sequence). V gave up 6 bases and J gave up 6 bases, with 8 bases separating them. A note on this clonotype: The antigen remains unidentified. A much bigger clone sits one base away, suggesting this may be a read error.

Study-level findings and limits: Blood showed ubiquitous tumor TCRs more often at resection than at routine follow-up.

TCRdb called the 5' RACE reads again in MiXCR, with one record for every CDR3 protein. Found here are 51,000 or so distinct CDR3 sequences, more than 6.5% of them singletons; the top ten hold 35% to 45%. The TCR originated in a female donor with early-stage non-small cell lung cancer. The sample was PBMCs, taken at follow-up. This chain uses TRBV27 with TRBJ1-1; D call uncertain. The CDR3 region has the DNA TGTGCCAGCAGAGCGGGCGCTGAAGCTTTCTTT. Amino acid sequence: CASRAGAEAFF.